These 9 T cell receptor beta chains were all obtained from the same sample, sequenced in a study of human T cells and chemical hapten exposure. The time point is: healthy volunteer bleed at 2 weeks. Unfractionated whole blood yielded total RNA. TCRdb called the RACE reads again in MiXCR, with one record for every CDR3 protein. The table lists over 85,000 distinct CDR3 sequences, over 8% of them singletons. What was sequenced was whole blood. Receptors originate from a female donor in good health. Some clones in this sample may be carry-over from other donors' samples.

The CDR3 DNA follows: TGTGCCAGCAGCGCCGGACAGAGAAATTCACCCCTCCACTTT. This gives the protein CASSAGQRNSPLHF. This chain uses TRBV6-6 with TRBJ1-6; TRBD1 might be the D (6 bases). The V gene lost 6 bases and the J gene lost 7 bases, with 13 bases spanning the gap. The germline CDR1 and CDR2 sequences are MNHNY and SVGAGI (reference sequence). CDR3 length: 14 amino acids.

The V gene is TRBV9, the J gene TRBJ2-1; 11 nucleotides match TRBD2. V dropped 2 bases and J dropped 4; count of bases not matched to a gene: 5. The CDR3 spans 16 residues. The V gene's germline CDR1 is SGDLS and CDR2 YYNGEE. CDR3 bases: TGTGCCAGCAGCGTCACCGGGACTAGCGGATACAATGAGCAGTTCTTC. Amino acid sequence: CASSVTGTSGYNEQFF.

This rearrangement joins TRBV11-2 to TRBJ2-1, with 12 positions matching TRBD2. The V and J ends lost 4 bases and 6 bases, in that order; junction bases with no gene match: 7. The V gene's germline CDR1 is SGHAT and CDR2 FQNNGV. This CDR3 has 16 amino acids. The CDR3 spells CASSSETSGSFNEQFF. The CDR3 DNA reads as TGTGCCAGCAGCTCGGAGACTAGCGGGAGTTTCAATGAGCAGTTCTTC.

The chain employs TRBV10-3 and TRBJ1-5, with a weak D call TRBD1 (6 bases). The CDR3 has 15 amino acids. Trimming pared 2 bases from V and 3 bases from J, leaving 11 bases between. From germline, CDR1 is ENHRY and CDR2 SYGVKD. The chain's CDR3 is CAISEHRDDNQPQHF. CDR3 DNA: TGTGCCATCAGTGAGCACAGGGATGACAATCAGCCCCAGCATTTT.

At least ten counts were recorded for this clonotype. CDR3 sequence: CASSGKQGSNQPQHF. The CDR3 DNA sequence: TGTGCCAGCAGCGGAAAACAGGGGAGCAATCAGCCCCAGCATTTT. This sequence joins TRBV5-5 and TRBJ1-5; 7 positions agree with TRBD1. The CDR3 has 15 residues. V lost 4 bases and J lost 1; bases outside the gene matches: 5. Germline assignment: CDR1 SGHKS and CDR2 YYEKEE (reference sequence).

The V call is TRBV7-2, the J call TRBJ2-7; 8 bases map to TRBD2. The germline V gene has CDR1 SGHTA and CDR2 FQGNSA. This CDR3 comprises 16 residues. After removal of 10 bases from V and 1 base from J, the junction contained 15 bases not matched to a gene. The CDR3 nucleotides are TGTGCCACCGCCAGCGGGCCGGGACTAGGTTCCTACGAGCAGTACTTC. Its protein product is CATASGPGLGSYEQYF.

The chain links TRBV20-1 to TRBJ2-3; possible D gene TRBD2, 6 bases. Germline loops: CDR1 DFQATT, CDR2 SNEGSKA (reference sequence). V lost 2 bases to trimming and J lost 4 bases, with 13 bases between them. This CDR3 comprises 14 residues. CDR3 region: CSARTSTRSDTQYF. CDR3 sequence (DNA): TGCAGTGCTAGAACCTCGACTAGATCAGATACGCAGTATTTT.

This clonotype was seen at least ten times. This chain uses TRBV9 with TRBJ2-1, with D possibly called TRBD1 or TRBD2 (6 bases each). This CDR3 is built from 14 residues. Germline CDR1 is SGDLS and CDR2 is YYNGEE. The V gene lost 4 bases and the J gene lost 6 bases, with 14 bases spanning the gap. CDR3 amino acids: CASSPSRGGNEQFF. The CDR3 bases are TGTGCCAGCAGCCCCAGCAGGGGAGGCAATGAGCAGTTCTTC.

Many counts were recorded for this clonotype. In DNA, the CDR3 is TGTGCCAGCAGCCCGGAGAGGGTAACTGAAGCTTTCTTT. Translating it yields CASSPERVTEAFF. V gene TRBV11-2 combines with J gene TRBJ1-1; the D is unclear. Germline-derived CDR1 and CDR2 are SGHAT and FQNNGV. V was shortened by 5 bases and J by 5 bases, with 12 bases between the two germline ends. CDR3 length equals 13 residues.